One and the same sample provided the 12 T cell receptor beta chains below, sequenced in a study of T cell clones after liver transplantation. Assay used: immunoSEQ multiplex PCR; TCRdb lists only in-frame clones, some missing. The sample lists about 70,000 clones, over 70% occurring once. The source was CD4+ T cells from blood, collected 12 months after liver transplant. These receptors originate from a human patient who received a liver transplant. These T cells may partly come from the graft donor.

This clone was seen only once. V is TRBV2 and J is TRBJ1-1; 8 bases match TRBD1. V gave up 5 bases and J gave up 5 bases; unmatched junction bases: 10. CDR1 and CDR2 (germline): SNHLY, FYNNEI. The CDR3 spans 15 residues. The CDR3 sequence is CASSLYPTGVTEAFF. CDR3 coding DNA: TGTGCCAGCAGTCTCTATCCGACAGGGGTAACTGAAGCTTTCTTT.

This clone was seen a single time. CDR3 amino acids: CASSSSGTGGSGANVLTF. CDR3 DNA: TGCGCCAGCAGCTCCTCCGGGACAGGGGGCTCTGGGGCCAACGTCCTGACTTTC. The chain carries TRBV5-1 and TRBJ2-6; 11 bases fit TRBD1. The V and J ends lost 3 bases and 0 bases, in that order; junction bases with no gene match: 5. This CDR3 has 18 residues. The germline V gene encodes CDR1 SGHRS and CDR2 YFSETQ.

The CDR3 protein is CASSSGGSWTNEKLFF. Here the CDR3 DNA reads TGTGCCAGCAGTTCCGGGGGAAGTTGGACTAATGAAAAACTGTTTTTT. The chain is built from TRBV28 and TRBJ1-4; tentative D call: TRBD1 (5 bases). The CDR3 has 16 amino acids. V was pared by 4 bases and J by 2 bases, with 14 bases between. Germline V gene data show CDR1 as MDHEN and CDR2 as SYDVKM.

CDR3 coding DNA: TGTGCCAGTAGTATATTCGCGGGAGGGGAGCAGTTCTTC. As protein: CASSIFAGGEQFF. The V gene is TRBV19, the J gene TRBJ2-1; 9 nucleotides match TRBD2. Germline V gene lookup returns CDR1 LNHDA and CDR2 SQIVND (reference sequence). This CDR3 contains 13 residues. Germline trimming cut 2 bases from V and 10 bases from J; bases unmatched to any gene: 3. Using reference TRBV19 and TRBJ2-1 for the parts outside the CDR3, the full variable domain is DGGITQSPKYLFRKEGQNVTLSCEQNLNHDAMYWYRQDPGQGLRLIYYSQIVNDFQKGDIAEGYSVSREKKESFPLTVTSAQKNPTAFYLCASSIFAGGEQFFGPGTRLTVL.

The chain recombines TRBV5-1 with TRBJ1-1, with TRBD1 matching 7 bases. The V and J ends lost 4 bases and 9 bases, in that order; junction bases with no gene match: 12. The CDR3 runs to 14 residues. Germline V gene sequence: CDR1 SGHRS, CDR2 YFSETQ. CDR3 region: CASSPSTNRGQAFF. CDR3 bases: TGCGCCAGCAGCCCCTCGACCAACAGGGGCCAAGCTTTCTTT.

V gene TRBV19 combines with J gene TRBJ1-4; 7 nucleotides agree with TRBD1. Per germline, CDR1 LNHDA and CDR2 SQIVND (reference sequence). The J segment lost 3 bases and the V segment lost 6 bases, leaving 7 bases of the junction unmatched. The CDR3 is 15 amino acids. This CDR3 reads CASRIRQGPNEKLFF. The CDR3 coding sequence is TGTGCCAGTAGGATACGACAGGGACCTAATGAAAAACTGTTTTTT.

The chain is built from TRBV12-2 and TRBJ2-7. TRBV12-2 is annotated as a pseudogene. CDR3 length: 13 residues. The CDR3: CASRLVAAYEQYF. CDR3 in DNA: TGTGCAAGTCGCTTAGTGGCAGCATACGAGCAGTACTTC.

In its sample, this clone was seen a few times. V and J are TRBV7-6 and TRBJ2-1; 8 positions match TRBD2. This CDR3 has 15 residues. Germline trimming cut 5 bases from V and 4 bases from J; bases unmatched to any gene: 7. The V gene's germline CDR1 is SGHVS and CDR2 FNYEAQ. CDR3 nucleotides: TGTGCCAGCAGCCAGGGACTAGGTTCATACAATGAGCAGTTCTTC. This sequence encodes CASSQGLGSYNEQFF.

The chain has TRBV30 and TRBJ1-3, with TRBD1 matching over 7 bases. This CDR3 region has 15 residues. Germline assignment: CDR1 GTSNPN and CDR2 SVGIG (reference sequence). V lost 2 bases to trimming and J lost 2 bases; unmatched junction nucleotides: 6. CDR3 sequence: CAWSKQGRTGNTIYF. CDR3 nucleotides: TGTGCCTGGAGTAAACAGGGGCGGACTGGAAACACCATATATTTT.

The CDR3 reads CASSLVYGSSTDTQYF. CDR3 coding DNA: TGTGCCAGCAGCTTGGTGTATGGGTCTAGCACAGATACGCAGTATTTT. V is TRBV5-4 and J is TRBJ2-3; no clear D gene. Trimming removed 0 bases from V and 0 bases from J, with 11 bases in between. There are 16 residues in the CDR3. Germline CDR1 SGHNT, CDR2 YYREEE (reference sequence).

This chain links TRBV27 with TRBJ1-2; TRBD1 matches at 8 bases. In germline, CDR1 is MNHEY, CDR2 SMNVEV (reference sequence). This CDR3 contains 16 residues. J was trimmed by 12 bases and V by 5 bases; bases with no gene match: 20. CDR3: CASSPLGQGPSSLHTF. For the CDR3, the DNA is TGTGCCAGCAGTCCCCTCGGACAGGGACCTTCCTCCCTGCACACCTTC.

V usage is TRBV7-3 and J usage is TRBJ1-1, with unresolved D. With 2 bases removed from V and 0 bases from J, the gap between germline ends came to 4 bases. This CDR3 contains 13 residues. In germline, CDR1 is SGHTA, CDR2 FQGTGA. The CDR3 reads CASSLSVNTEAFF. Written as DNA, the CDR3 is TGTGCCAGCAGCTTATCCGTGAACACTGAAGCTTTCTTT.